The next 12 T cell receptor beta chains were all read from a single sample in a study of immune evolution from preneoplasia to lung adenocarcinoma. TCRdb's table, derived via immunoSEQ multiplex PCR, lists solely in-frame clones and lacks some. The sample yields some 7,400 clones, about 85% seen once. Sequenced input: FFPE minimally invasive lung adenocarcinoma tissue. These receptors originate from a person aged 70 to 85 with lung adenocarcinoma.

The V call is TRBV7-3, the J call TRBJ2-3, with 15 bases aligning to TRBD2. V was clipped by 4 bases and J by 5 bases; unmatched bases: 7. CDR1 and CDR2 (germline): SGHTA, FQGTGA. The CDR3 sequence is 17 residues long. The CDR3 loop reads CASSSGLAGGRGDTQYF. The CDR3 nucleotides are TGTGCCAGCAGCTCGGGACTAGCGGGGGGCCGGGGAGATACGCAGTATTTT.

This clone was seen a single time. This chain links TRBV4-2 with TRBJ2-7, with a possible D match to TRBD1 (6 bases). Germline assignment: CDR1 LGHNA and CDR2 YNFKEQ. Trimming stripped 0 bases from V and 5 bases from J, with 11 bases between. This CDR3 spans 14 amino acids. CDR3 sequence: CASSQERRGHEQYF. For the CDR3, the DNA is TGTGCCAGCAGCCAAGAGCGCAGGGGCCACGAGCAGTACTTC.

This chain links TRBV19 with TRBJ2-7, with TRBD1 as a possible D gene (6 bases). Germline assignment: CDR1 LNHDA and CDR2 SQIVND (reference sequence). The CDR3 has 13 residues. V was trimmed by 3 bases and J by 1 base, leaving 7 bases between them. The CDR3 region has the DNA TGTGCCAGTAGTATGGACAGATCCTACGAGCAGTACTTC. It encodes CASSMDRSYEQYF.

This sequence joins TRBV7-9 and TRBJ2-4, with TRBD1 matching over 7 bases. Trimming took 7 bases from V and 8 from J; bases not matched to a gene: 5. The V gene's germline CDR1 is SEHNR and CDR2 FQNEAQ (reference sequence). This CDR3 contains 12 residues. The CDR3 region is CASNDQGDIQYF. In DNA form, the CDR3 reads TGTGCCAGCAACGACCAGGGGGACATTCAGTACTTC.

The chain combines TRBV6-5 with TRBJ1-1, with D possibly TRBD1 on 5 matching bases. The CDR3 is 12 residues long. V lost 8 bases to trimming and J lost 4 bases, with 11 bases between them. CDR1 MNHEY and CDR2 SVGAGI come from the germline V gene. CDR3 nucleotide sequence: TGTGCCAGCGGGCGGGGGAGCACTGAAGCTTTCTTT. Amino acids: CASGRGSTEAFF.

The chain links TRBV2 to TRBJ2-2, with a weak D call TRBD2 (5 bases). The CDR3 extends over 13 amino acids. Germline lookup yields CDR1 SNHLY and CDR2 FYNNEI. Trimming took 6 bases from V and 4 from J, leaving 9 bases between them. As DNA, the CDR3 is TGTGCCAGCAGAGAGCGGAGCACCGGGGAGCTGTTTTTT. As protein: CASRERSTGELFF.

The chain joins TRBV18 to TRBJ2-1; 7 bases align to TRBD1. This CDR3 has 13 amino acids. Looked up from germline, CDR1 is KGHSH and CDR2 is LQKENI. The junction had 3 bases not matched to a gene; V was cut back by 5 bases and J by 5 bases. The CDR3, as DNA: TGTGCCAGCTCAACAGGGGTCCACAATGAGCAGTTCTTC. Its protein is CASSTGVHNEQFF. Together with reference TRBV18 and TRBJ2-1, the CDR3 gives the full variable domain: NAGVMQNPRHLVRRRGQEARLRCSPMKGHSHVYWYRQLPEEGLKFMVYLQKENIIDESGMPKERFSAEFPKEGPSILRIQQVVRGDSAAYFCASSTGVHNEQFFGPGTRLTVL.

The CDR3 spells CASSELAGDYNEQFF. The CDR3 DNA is TGTGCCAGCAGCGAACTAGCGGGGGATTACAATGAGCAGTTCTTC. V gene TRBV9 combines with J gene TRBJ2-1, with 11 bases that match TRBD2. Germline V gene data show CDR1 as SGDLS and CDR2 as YYNGEE. The J segment lost 4 bases and the V segment lost 3 bases, leaving 3 bases of the junction unmatched. The CDR3 is made up of 15 amino acids.

The chain joins TRBV9 to TRBJ2-1, with 8 nucleotides matching TRBD1. The CDR3 runs 16 residues. Germline V CDR1 and CDR2: SGDLS, YYNGEE. The V segment lost 0 bases and the J segment 5 bases; nucleotides outside the gene matches: 7. CDR3 nucleotide sequence: TGTGCCAGCAGCGTAGGTCCAGGGGGCGCCAACAATGAGCAGTTCTTC. It specifies CASSVGPGGANNEQFF.

V gene TRBV7-2 combines with J gene TRBJ2-3; D is uncertain. The CDR3 consists of 13 residues. The V end lost 5 bases, the J end lost 2 bases, and 8 bases lay between the germline ends. CDR1 SGHTA and CDR2 FQGNSA come from the germline V gene. CDR3 DNA: TGTGCCAGCAGCGTTCCTACCACAGATACGCAGTATTTT. Translation gives CASSVPTTDTQYF.

This clone has a handful of counts. V is TRBV2 and J is TRBJ2-3; D uncertain. V lost 1 base and J lost 2, with 10 bases in between. CDR1 is SNHLY and CDR2 is FYNNEI in the germline V gene. The CDR3 runs 15 residues. In nucleotides, the CDR3 is TGTGCCAGCAGTGAAGTGGGCCTAAACACAGATACGCAGTATTTT. It specifies CASSEVGLNTDTQYF.

The genes are TRBV21-1 and TRBJ2-7; TRBD2, the table's D call, lacks a check against the DNA. TRBV21-1 counts as a pseudogene. The CDR3 contains 13 residues. This CDR3 reads CASSNGGADEQYF. CDR3 coding DNA: TGTGCCAGCAGCAATGGGGGGGCGGACGAGCAGTACTTC.